This TCR beta chain was documented in a study of Ad26.COV2.S vaccination and SARS-CoV-2 variants. Study in general: Enrollment placed the donor in the COV1001 Ad26.COV2.S trial arm.

This clone has just a few counts. The target antigen is unknown. The treatment: some 20 received Ad26.COV2.S at low or high dose, single or two shots; roughly 5 received placebo; per-sample allocation not given. Specimens were obtained on day 63 following the first vaccine or placebo injection. Only in-frame clones appear in the TCRdb table, and some are missing; sequencing was by immunoSEQ multiplex PCR. Seen here are some 290,000 clones, just under 85% observed once, and the top ten hold about 2.1%. The study, taken as a whole, reports: From the TCR breadth and depth analyses, total T cell responses may have been underestimated. Breadth of non-spike TCRs did not differ between vaccinees and placebo recipients. Post-vaccination spike-specific CD8+ and CD4+ T cell responses reportedly had substantial breadth.

The CDR3 has 13 residues. Trimming removed 5 bases from V and 5 bases from J, with 12 bases in between. The germline gives CDR1 SEHNR, CDR2 FQNEAQ (reference sequence). The chain recombines TRBV7-9 with TRBJ1-2; a weak D match, TRBD1 (5 bases). The TCR originated in a person between 18 and 65 years old who received the Ad26.COV2.S COVID-19 vaccine or a placebo. The specimen comprised peripheral blood, sampled in a trial of Ad26.COV2.S vaccine versus placebo. The CDR3 bases are TGTGCCAGCAGCACCTGGGAGGGGTATGGCTACACCTTC. Translating it yields CASSTWEGYGYTF.